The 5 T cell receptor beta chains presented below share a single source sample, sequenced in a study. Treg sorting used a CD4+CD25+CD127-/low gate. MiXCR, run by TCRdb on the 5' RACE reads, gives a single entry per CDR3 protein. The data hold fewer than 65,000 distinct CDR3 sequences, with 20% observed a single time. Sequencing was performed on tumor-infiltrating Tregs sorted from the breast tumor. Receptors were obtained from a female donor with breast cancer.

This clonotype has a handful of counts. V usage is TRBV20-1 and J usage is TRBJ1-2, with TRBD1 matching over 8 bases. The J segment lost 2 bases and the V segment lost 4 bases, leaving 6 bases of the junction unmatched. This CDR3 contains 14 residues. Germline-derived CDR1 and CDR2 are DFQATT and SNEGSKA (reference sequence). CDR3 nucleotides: TGCAGTGCTACCCGGACAGGGTCGAACTATGGCTACACCTTC. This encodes CSATRTGSNYGYTF.

CDR3 in amino acids: CASSSLGPDGGYTF. CDR3 sequence (DNA): TGTGCCAGCAGCTCCCTGGGACCCGATGGCGGCTACACCTTC. The V gene is TRBV7-3, the J gene TRBJ1-2, with D maybe TRBD1 (5 bases). Between the trimmed V and J ends, which lost 4 bases and 8 bases, there was a span of 17 bases. Germline CDR1 SGHTA, CDR2 FQGTGA. The length of the CDR3 is 14 residues.

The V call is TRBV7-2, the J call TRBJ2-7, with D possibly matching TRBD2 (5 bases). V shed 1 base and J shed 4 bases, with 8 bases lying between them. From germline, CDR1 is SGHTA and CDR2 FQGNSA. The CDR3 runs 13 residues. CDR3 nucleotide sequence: TGTGCCAGCAGCTTAGGCGGGCCTTACGAGCAGTACTTC. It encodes CASSLGGPYEQYF.

The chain's CDR3 is CSVQRTVRGDTQYF. For the CDR3, the DNA is TGCAGCGTTCAGAGAACGGTCCGTGGAGATACGCAGTATTTT. The genes are TRBV29-1 and TRBJ2-3; no definite D call. The CDR3 is 14 residues long. Germline CDR1 reads SQVTM; CDR2 reads ANQGSEA. V shed 5 bases and J shed 5 bases, with 17 bases lying between them.

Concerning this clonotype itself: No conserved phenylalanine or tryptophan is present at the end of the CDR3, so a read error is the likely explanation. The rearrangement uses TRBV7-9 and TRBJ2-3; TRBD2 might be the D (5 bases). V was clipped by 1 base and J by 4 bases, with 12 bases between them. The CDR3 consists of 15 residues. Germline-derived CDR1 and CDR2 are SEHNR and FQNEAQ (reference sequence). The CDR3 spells CASSLGSVKADTQYL. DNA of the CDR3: TGTGCCAGCAGCTTAGGTAGCGTAAAGGCAGATACGCAGTATTTG.